Shown below are 17 T cell receptor beta chains from a single sample sequenced in a study of blood T cell repertoires in COVID-19. Profiling relied on immunoSEQ multiplex PCR, and the TCRdb table lists in-frame clones only, not all of them. The sample has a few hundred thousand clones, about 90% seen once. Sequenced: PBMCs or T cells enriched from blood (not recorded which). The receptors derive from a woman under 40 who had recovered from COVID-19.

This chain uses TRBV19 with TRBJ2-1, with D possibly matching TRBD1 (7 bases). This CDR3 is 16 amino acids long. Germline lookup yields CDR1 LNHDA and CDR2 SQIVND (reference sequence). The V gene lost 5 bases and the J gene lost 7 bases, with 21 bases spanning the gap. CDR3 sequence: CASSRDRAGGINEQFF. The CDR3 DNA reads as TGTGCCAGTAGTCGAGACAGGGCCGGGGGTATAAATGAGCAGTTCTTC.

The genes are TRBV27 and TRBJ2-1, with 9 nucleotides matching TRBD2. The CDR3 consists of 16 residues. The germline V gene has CDR1 MNHEY and CDR2 SMNVEV (reference sequence). J lost 5 bases, V lost 4 bases, and 9 bases had no gene match. The CDR3 sequence: CASSSPLAGSDNEQFF. In DNA, the CDR3 is TGTGCCAGCAGTTCACCTCTAGCGGGGTCGGACAATGAGCAGTTCTTC.

The chain carries TRBV5-6 and TRBJ1-3; tentatively, D is TRBD1 (5 bases). The V and J ends lost 0 bases and 3 bases respectively, with 16 bases between them. The germline CDR1 and CDR2 sequences are SGHDT and YYEEEE. The CDR3 is made up of 17 amino acids. The CDR3 DNA reads as TGTGCCAGCAGCTTGGATTTCTCAGGGATGAGTGGAAACACCATATATTTT. Protein: CASSLDFSGMSGNTIYF. Filled out from reference TRBV5-6 and TRBJ1-3, the complete variable domain reads DAGVTQSPTHLIKTRGQQVTLRCSPKSGHDTVSWYQQALGQGPQFIFQYYEEEERQRGNFPDRFSGHQFPNYSSELNVNALLLGDSALYLCASSLDFSGMSGNTIYFGEGSWLTVV.

J is TRBJ1-6 and V is TRBV5-1, with D unclear. From germline, CDR1 is SGHRS and CDR2 YFSETQ. This CDR3 is 13 amino acids long. V lost 0 bases and J 6 bases, leaving 4 bases between the germline ends. Written as DNA, the CDR3 is TGCGCCAGCAGCTTGGACTTTAATTCACCCCTCCACTTT. Translation gives CASSLDFNSPLHF.

The chain has TRBV28 and TRBJ1-1, with 8 bases fitting TRBD1. V shed 2 bases, J shed 1 base, and the junction held 3 bases outside the gene matches. Germline loops: CDR1 MDHEN, CDR2 SYDVKM. The CDR3 length is 15 residues. CDR3 loop: CASSLGGQGNTEAFF. CDR3 bases: TGTGCCAGCAGTTTAGGCGGACAGGGGAACACTGAAGCTTTCTTT.

The chain couples TRBV19 to TRBJ1-4; possibly TRBD1 for D (6 bases). CDR3 length: 16 amino acids. The germline V gene has CDR1 LNHDA and CDR2 SQIVND (reference sequence). Deletions cut 0 bases from V and 2 bases from J, with 10 bases between. The CDR3 coding sequence is TGTGCCAGTAGTATAGAATCCAGGGGCACTAATGAAAAACTGTTTTTT. Translated: CASSIESRGTNEKLFF.

The V call is TRBV6-2 or TRBV6-3, the J call TRBJ1-1; D call uncertain. The CDR3 sequence is 18 residues long. The ends were cut back, 0 bases at V and 0 bases at J, with 17 bases in the middle. Germline CDR1 is MNHEY and CDR2 is SVGEGT. CDR3 region: CASSYSSRGGLMNTEAFF. CDR3 coding DNA: TGTGCCAGCAGTTACTCGAGTCGCGGCGGTTTAATGAACACTGAAGCTTTCTTT.

The chain links TRBV15 to TRBJ2-7; perhaps TRBD1 as D (6 bases). Germline CDR1 LNHNV, CDR2 YYDKDF (reference sequence). The ends were cut back, 6 bases at V and 0 bases at J, with 9 bases in the middle. The CDR3 is 13 residues long. The CDR3 DNA follows: TGTGCCACCAGAGACAGGATCTCCTACGAGCAGTACTTC. The encoded protein is CATRDRISYEQYF.

This chain links TRBV23-1 with TRBJ2-7; TRBD2 might be the D (6 bases). TRBV23-1 is recorded as an ORF, its role being uncertain. The CDR3 totals 12 residues. Trimming removed 8 bases from V and 4 bases from J, with 12 bases in between. In DNA form, the CDR3 reads TGCGCCAGCGACCGGAGGGATTACGAGCAGTACTTC. Translation gives CASDRRDYEQYF.

The chain uses TRBV6-5 and TRBJ2-7; no firm D call. CDR3 length equals 13 residues. CDR1 MNHEY and CDR2 SVGAGI come from the germline V gene. The V gene lost 7 bases and the J gene lost 1 base, with 11 bases spanning the gap. The CDR3 loop is CASTQAASYEQYF. In DNA form, the CDR3 reads TGTGCCAGCACTCAGGCTGCATCCTACGAGCAGTACTTC.

This sequence joins TRBV4-2 and TRBJ1-4; the match to TRBD1 covers 7 bases. The CDR3 totals 15 residues. Unmatched junction bases numbered 4, after V lost 4 bases and J lost 2 bases. CDR1 is LGHNA and CDR2 is YNFKEQ in the germline V gene. CDR3 DNA: TGTGCCAGCAGCCTCCCGGGACAGACTAATGAAAAACTGTTTTTT. Translation gives CASSLPGQTNEKLFF.

In this sample, this clone turned up a few times. The rearrangement uses TRBV6-5 and TRBJ2-2, with D possibly TRBD1 on 5 matching bases. V lost 2 bases and J lost 6, with 7 bases in between. The CDR3 extends over 13 amino acids. The V gene's germline CDR1 is MNHEY and CDR2 SVGAGI. The CDR3 reads CASSYVRAGELFF. For the CDR3, the DNA is TGTGCCAGCAGTTACGTCAGGGCCGGGGAGCTGTTTTTT.

The V call is TRBV29-1, the J call TRBJ1-1; tentatively, D is TRBD1 (6 bases). Trimming removed 7 bases at V and 0 bases at J, with 12 bases between. CDR1 and CDR2 (germline): SQVTM, ANQGSEA. This CDR3 has 13 residues. The CDR3 spells CSAGQRVNTEAFF. CDR3 bases: TGCAGCGCCGGACAGAGGGTGAACACTGAAGCTTTCTTT.

The J gene is TRBJ2-5, the V gene TRBV20-1; 7 nucleotides align to TRBD2. CDR3 size: 15 residues. Germline lookup yields CDR1 DFQATT and CDR2 SNEGSKA (reference sequence). V shed 3 bases, J shed 6 bases, and the junction held 13 bases outside the gene matches. The CDR3 loop is CSASSLSGGLQTQYF. In DNA form, the CDR3 reads TGCAGTGCTAGTTCGTTGTCGGGGGGACTCCAGACCCAGTACTTC.

The chain recombines TRBV5-6 with TRBJ1-5; 8 nucleotides match TRBD1. CDR1 is SGHDT and CDR2 is YYEEEE in the germline V gene. This CDR3 region has 16 residues. V lost 4 bases to trimming and J lost 1 base; unmatched junction nucleotides: 7. CDR3 region: CASSQMTGASNQPQHF. DNA of the CDR3: TGTGCCAGCAGCCAAATGACAGGGGCAAGCAATCAGCCCCAGCATTTT.

The CDR3 coding sequence is TGCGCCAGCAGTGAGACGGTGCGGGGGAGCTCCTACAATGAGCAGTTCTTC. Amino acids: CASSETVRGSSYNEQFF. The V gene is TRBV10-1, the J gene TRBJ2-1, with 7 bases lining up with TRBD2. The germline V gene has CDR1 WNHNN and CDR2 SYGVQD (reference sequence). The length of the CDR3 is 17 residues. Germline trimming cut 2 bases from V and 0 bases from J; bases unmatched to any gene: 7.

The chain has TRBV11-2 and TRBJ1-1; no reliable D call. The CDR3 totals 15 residues. Trimming took 4 bases from V and 1 from J, leaving 13 bases between them. CDR1 is SGHAT and CDR2 is FQNNGV in the germline V gene. In nucleotides, the CDR3 is TGTGCCAGCAGCTCTCTCGGGGTATGGAACACTGAAGCTTTCTTT. It codes for CASSSLGVWNTEAFF.